This T cell receptor beta chain was found in a study of blood T cell repertoires in COVID-19. Study overall: Sites in the United States, Italy and Spain provided acute and convalescent COVID-19 samples.

There are 16 residues in the CDR3. Germline lookup yields CDR1 KGHSH and CDR2 LQKENI. V gave up 8 bases and J gave up 0 bases; unmatched junction bases: 9. Repertoires were generated with immunoSEQ multiplex PCR, while TCRdb's copy carries only in-frame clones and drops some. The sample shows 180,000 or so clones, 80% to 90% of them seen only once. The source is a man in his 60s with acute or convalescent COVID-19. Sequencing input: peripheral blood. This chain connects TRBV18 to TRBJ1-2; 10 positions agree with TRBD1. CDR3 nucleotides: TGTGCCAGCGCCCCGGGACAGGGGACCGCTAACTATGGCTACACCTTC. Its translation is CASAPGQGTANYGYTF.